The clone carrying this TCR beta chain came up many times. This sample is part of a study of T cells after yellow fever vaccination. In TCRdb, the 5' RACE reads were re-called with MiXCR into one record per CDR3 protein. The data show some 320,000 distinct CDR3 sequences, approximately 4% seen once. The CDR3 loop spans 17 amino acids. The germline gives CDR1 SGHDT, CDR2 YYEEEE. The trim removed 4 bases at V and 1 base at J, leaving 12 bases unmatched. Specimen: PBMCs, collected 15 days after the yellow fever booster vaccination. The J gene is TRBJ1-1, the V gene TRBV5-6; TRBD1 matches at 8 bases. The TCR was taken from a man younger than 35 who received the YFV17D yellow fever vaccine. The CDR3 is CASSPTVDDRGNTEAFF. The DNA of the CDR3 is TGTGCCAGCAGCCCCACCGTTGATGACAGGGGGAACACTGAAGCTTTCTTT.